This T cell receptor beta chain originates from a study of shared clonotypes between healthy human individuals. The germline V and J ends were trimmed by 4 bases and 0 bases, with 7 bases remaining between them. The CDR3 consists of 13 residues. Germline CDR1 and CDR2: SGHTA and FQGNSA. Every one of the donors was a Caucasian adult that lived in Nashville, Tennessee. CD45RA-negative memory and CD45RA+ naive subsets were split from the CD4+ cells. Using immunoSEQ multiplex PCR, the repertoire was profiled, and TCRdb retains in-frame clones only, with some absent. The repertoire consists of hundreds of thousands of clones, with over 65% occurring once and the leading ten covering approximately 1.7%.

This chain joins TRBV7-2 and TRBJ2-7; no clear D gene. The source material was memory CD4+ T cells sorted from blood. The sample's subset: CD45RA-negative fraction. This sequence was found in a woman in her twenties or thirties in good health. The CDR3 loop is CASSSVTSYEQYF. The CDR3 coding sequence is TGTGCCAGCAGCTCCGTGACCTCCTACGAGCAGTACTTC.